This T cell receptor beta chain was documented in a study of blood T cell repertoires in COVID-19. In the study overall: From the United States, Italy and Spain came samples of acute and convalescent COVID-19.

CDR1 and CDR2 from the germline V gene are SNHLY and FYNNEI. The V segment lost 4 bases and the J segment 7 bases; nucleotides outside the gene matches: 8. This CDR3 spans 15 amino acids. In the original analysis: By means of reference gene primer amplification, nucleated cell counts were estimated. Assay used: immunoSEQ multiplex PCR; TCRdb lists only in-frame clones, some missing. V and J calls and clone size come straight from that table; D and trimming were deduced from the DNA. The sample contains about 210,000 clones, approximately 80% of which appear only once. J is TRBJ1-4 and V is TRBV2; 8 bases are a match to TRBD1. Sequenced: peripheral blood. The TCR sequence derives from a man in his fifties with active or convalescent COVID-19. The CDR3 region has the DNA TGTGCCAGCAGTGTTATAGTGACAGGGGTTGAAAAACTGTTTTTT. Protein product: CASSVIVTGVEKLFF.